This T cell receptor beta chain was captured in a study of T-cell reconstitution after alpha-beta-depleted transplantation in children (dated by TCRdb to the mid-2010s). Turning to the overall study: Using TCR repertoire profiling, the study followed T-cell immune reconstitution in a quantitative way in children after TCRalphabeta/CD19-depleted allogeneic hematopoietic cell transplantation. The study at large found these results: About two months after transplant, the apparently early recovery of alphabetaT-cell counts reportedly depended on just several hundred clones that had expanded rapidly and came from non-depleted graft cells. In some patients, high TCRbeta diversity at day 60 was attributed to recipient T cells and intrathymic progenitors that had survived conditioning. Over subsequent months, a decline in hyperexpanded clone frequencies was noted, and after one year, T-cell counts and TCRbeta diversity were mostly ascribed to newly produced T cells.

The label giving this sample's treatment or condition can be read as: allogeneic hematopoietic cell transplantation with graft depleted of TCRalphabeta T cells and CD19 B cells. The children who served as transplant recipients had been given grafts of TCRalphabeta/CD19-depleted allogeneic hematopoietic cells. The germline V gene gives CDR1 as SQVTM and CDR2 as ANQGSEA. V is reduced by 7 bases and J by 3 bases, leaving a spacing of 7 bases between them. From the cysteine up to the phenylalanine, the CDR3 has a length of 10 residues. The entry retains the CDR3 DNA only, 30 bases that are in frame from base 1. A word on this clonotype: What antigen it recognizes has not been identified. No quality values exist for individual bases; no much larger clone is one base distant.

Library preparation employed PCR. Sequenced on an Illumina HiSeq 2500. Molecular barcoding was employed in the preparation of TCR libraries, with unique molecular identifiers being used to normalize TCRbeta repertoire quantification. In TCRdb, the public reads were trimmed at Q25 with fastp and aligned with MiXCR, with productive beta chains retained. One record per CDR3 amino acid sequence lists the most common genes and DNA. For this sample there are 250,000 to 400,000 distinct CDR3 sequences; about a quarter appear just once. The ten biggest clones cover 9.5% to 13% of the sample. This specimen consisted of PBMCs, mostly from graft donor cells, obtained 180 days after TCRalphabeta/CD19-depleted stem cell transplant. The source of this sequence is a male patient aged 5 to 17 who had a stem cell transplant for acute lymphoblastic leukemia, so the T cells may come from the graft donor. The chain links TRBV29-1 with TRBJ2-7; D gene: possibly TRBD1, on 5 matching bases. The DNA reads as follows: TGCAGCGCCCAGGGCTACGAGCAGTACTTC. This translates into CSAQGYEQYF.